A single sample is the source of the 21 T cell receptor beta chains below, sequenced in a study of PD-L1 blockade in urothelial cancer. Assay: immunoSEQ multiplex PCR; the TCRdb copy retains only in-frame clones and omits some. Of about 130,000 clones listed, about 82% are singletons. Noted time point: peripheral blood 6 weeks after treatment start. The specimen comprised PBMCs, sampled around atezolizumab (anti-PD-L1) treatment. The source is a man in his fifties with urothelial cancer.

The chain joins TRBV18 to TRBJ2-5; 7 bases are a match to TRBD2. This CDR3 has 15 residues. The V segment lost 3 bases and the J segment 5 bases; nucleotides outside the gene matches: 9. CDR1 and CDR2 from the germline V gene are KGHSH and LQKENI. This chain's CDR3 is CASSPSGGSGETQYF. The CDR3 region has the DNA TGTGCCAGCTCACCCTCGGGCGGGAGTGGTGAGACCCAGTACTTC.

This clone was counted once. CDR3 coding DNA: TGTGCCAGCACCCCGGGACAGGGAAAGGGCACTGAAGCTTTCTTT. Its translation: CASTPGQGKGTEAFF. The chain combines TRBV2 with TRBJ1-1; 9 positions agree with TRBD1. Germline loops: CDR1 SNHLY, CDR2 FYNNEI. The CDR3 has 15 amino acids. V was pared by 7 bases and J by 4 bases, with 10 bases of the junction left unmatched. Variable domain in full (rest from reference TRBV2 and TRBJ1-1): EPEVTQTPSHQVTQMGQEVILRCVPISNHLYFYWYRQILGQKVEFLVSFYNNEISEKSEIFDDQFSVERPDGSNFTLKIRSTKLEDSAMYFCASTPGQGKGTEAFFGQGTRLTVV.

V gene TRBV5-1 combines with J gene TRBJ2-3, with D possibly matching TRBD2 (6 bases). CDR3 length: 14 residues. The germline V and J ends were trimmed by 2 bases and 2 bases, with 9 bases remaining between them. Germline lookup yields CDR1 SGHRS and CDR2 YFSETQ. The CDR3 sequence: CASSFGTSTDTQYF. In DNA form, the CDR3 reads TGCGCCAGCAGCTTTGGGACTTCCACAGATACGCAGTATTTT.

This clone occurred once. The rearrangement uses TRBV19 and TRBJ1-1, with 9 bases fitting TRBD1. V shed 8 bases, J shed 0 bases, and the junction held 13 bases outside the gene matches. The CDR3 has 17 residues. The germline V gene has CDR1 LNHDA and CDR2 SQIVND (reference sequence). The CDR3 DNA sequence: TGTGCCAGTGCGGGGAACAGGGGGCAAATAGTGAACACTGAAGCTTTCTTT. This sequence encodes CASAGNRGQIVNTEAFF.

The V gene is TRBV7-8, the J gene TRBJ1-5, with TRBD1 as a possible D gene (5 bases). The V and J ends lost 5 bases and 0 bases respectively, with 11 bases between them. Germline V gene sequence: CDR1 SGHVS, CDR2 FQNEAQ. This CDR3 comprises 15 residues. CDR3 nucleotides: TGTGCCAGCAGCCCCCGGGGGGGTAGCAATCAGCCCCAGCATTTT. Translation gives CASSPRGGSNQPQHF.

The rearrangement joins TRBV9 to TRBJ2-1; 10 nucleotides match TRBD2. The germline V gene encodes CDR1 SGDLS and CDR2 YYNGEE. The CDR3 covers 15 residues. The V segment lost 3 bases and the J segment 6 bases; nucleotides outside the gene matches: 6. DNA of the CDR3: TGTGCCAGCAGCGCCCCTAGCGGGAGCGGCAATGAGCAGTTCTTC. It codes for CASSAPSGSGNEQFF.

The chain combines TRBV11-1 with TRBJ2-1; TRBD1 matches 7 bases. Unmatched junction bases numbered 7, after V lost 5 bases and J lost 0 bases. CDR1 SGHAT and CDR2 FQDESV come from the germline V gene (reference sequence). The CDR3 consists of 16 residues. CDR3 region: CASSATGQSSYNEQFF. The CDR3 nucleotides read TGTGCCAGCAGCGCTACGGGACAGTCCTCCTACAATGAGCAGTTCTTC.

The chain employs TRBV6-6 and TRBJ1-2, with D unclear. The ends were cut back, 2 bases at V and 3 bases at J, with 7 bases in the middle. The CDR3 length is 13 residues. Germline V gene data show CDR1 as MNHNY and CDR2 as SVGAGI (reference sequence). The CDR3 DNA follows: TGTGCCAGCAGTTACGGCGGGGACTATGGCTACACCTTC. This encodes CASSYGGDYGYTF.

The chain joins TRBV5-5 to TRBJ1-1, with D perhaps TRBD1 (6 bases). From germline, CDR1 is SGHKS and CDR2 YYEKEE (reference sequence). The CDR3 extends over 14 amino acids. Trimming took off 2 bases at V and 4 bases at J, with 12 bases between the two ends. DNA of the CDR3: TGTGCCAGCAGCTTTCTACAGGGCGGCACTGAAGCTTTCTTT. As protein: CASSFLQGGTEAFF.

This chain uses TRBV5-1 with TRBJ2-7; 9 bases align to TRBD2. The V gene's germline CDR1 is SGHRS and CDR2 YFSETQ. Germline trimming cut 0 bases from V and 0 bases from J; bases unmatched to any gene: 7. This CDR3 region has 17 residues. Here the CDR3 DNA reads TGCGCCAGCAGCTTGGGGGCTAGCGGGGAGGGCTCCTACGAGCAGTACTTC. It is translated as CASSLGASGEGSYEQYF. Full variable domain (rest looked up from reference TRBV5-1 and TRBJ2-7): KAGVTQTPRYLIKTRGQQVTLSCSPISGHRSVSWYQQTPGQGLQFLFEYFSETQRNKGNFPGRFSGRQFSNSRSEMNVSTLELGDSALYLCASSLGASGEGSYEQYFGPGTRLTVT.

The chain employs TRBV10-3 and TRBJ2-7; 7 bases align to TRBD2. V lost 10 bases to trimming and J lost 2 bases; unmatched junction nucleotides: 8. This CDR3 spans 13 amino acids. CDR1 is ENHRY, CDR2 SYGVKD, per germline. The CDR3 nucleotides read TGTGCCACCAGATCTAGCGGCCCCTACGAGCAGTACTTC. Translation: CATRSSGPYEQYF.

This clone was picked up one time. The gene calls are TRBV27 and TRBJ2-3; D call uncertain. The CDR3 spans 15 residues. Germline V lookup: CDR1 MNHEY, CDR2 SMNVEV (reference sequence). The V gene lost 3 bases and the J gene lost 3 bases, with 13 bases spanning the gap. CDR3 coding DNA: TGTGCCAGCAGTTTGTCCCCCCCCACAACAGATACGCAGTATTTT. Translating gives CASSLSPPTTDTQYF.

This clone has only one observation. The chain carries TRBV28 and TRBJ1-1; D call uncertain. The CDR3 sequence is 15 residues long. V was cut by 2 bases and J by 0 bases, with 10 bases left in between. Germline CDR1 MDHEN, CDR2 SYDVKM. The CDR3 region has the DNA TGTGCCAGCAGTTTAACTCCCGCCTTGAACACTGAAGCTTTCTTT. Residues: CASSLTPALNTEAFF.

The rearrangement joins TRBV2 to TRBJ1-1, with 7 nucleotides matching TRBD1. V gave up 9 bases and J gave up 4 bases; unmatched junction bases: 8. This CDR3 is 13 amino acids long. Germline V gene sequence: CDR1 SNHLY, CDR2 FYNNEI. The CDR3, as DNA: TGTGCCAGTGAATCAGGGGGTCGCACTGAAGCTTTCTTT. It is translated as CASESGGRTEAFF.

The chain recombines TRBV30 with TRBJ2-7; 8 nucleotides agree with TRBD1. Per the germline V gene, CDR1 is GTSNPN and CDR2 is SVGIG (reference sequence). The V and J ends lost 6 bases and 6 bases, in that order; junction bases with no gene match: 7. This CDR3 region has 12 residues. This CDR3 reads CACSRGLGEQYF. The CDR3 coding sequence is TGTGCCTGCAGCAGGGGGCTGGGCGAGCAGTACTTC.

This chain joins TRBV15 and TRBJ2-4; D unresolved. V lost 0 bases, J lost 6 bases, and 9 bases lay in between. Germline V gene data show CDR1 as LNHNV and CDR2 as YYDKDF (reference sequence). The CDR3 runs to 14 residues. CDR3 protein: CATSRDRVSNIQYF. CDR3 coding DNA: TGTGCCACCAGCAGAGATCGGGTATCAAACATTCAGTACTTC.

V gene TRBV9 combines with J gene TRBJ2-1, with 7 bases lining up with TRBD2. Germline values: CDR1 SGDLS, CDR2 YYNGEE. The CDR3 has 15 residues. Trimming removed 0 bases from V and 8 bases from J; junction bases left unmatched: 8. CDR3 nucleotides: TGTGCCAGCAGCGTAGGGGGCGGGAGTCTCGATGAGCAGTTCTTC. Translation gives CASSVGGGSLDEQFF.

This chain's CDR3 is CASNSAGGPSYEQYF. The CDR3, as DNA: TGTGCCAGCAACTCCGCGGGAGGACCCTCCTACGAGCAGTACTTC. The gene calls are TRBV7-9 and TRBJ2-7; TRBD2 matches at 8 bases. Per germline, CDR1 SEHNR and CDR2 FQNEAQ (reference sequence). The length of the CDR3 is 15 residues. The trim removed 7 bases at V and 0 bases at J, leaving 8 bases unmatched.

The V call is TRBV5-1, the J call TRBJ1-4, with TRBD1 matching over 7 bases. This CDR3 spans 15 amino acids. Germline CDR1 reads SGHRS; CDR2 reads YFSETQ. The J segment lost 9 bases and the V segment lost 2 bases, leaving 10 bases of the junction unmatched. Here the CDR3 DNA reads TGCGCCAGCAGCTTTCTGGGACAGCCAATTAAAAAACTGTTTTTT. The encoded protein is CASSFLGQPIKKLFF.

The rearrangement links TRBV10-3 to TRBJ1-3; 8 nucleotides agree with TRBD1. Germline V gene data show CDR1 as ENHRY and CDR2 as SYGVKD. The CDR3 totals 17 residues. Unmatched junction bases numbered 8, after V lost 2 bases and J lost 2 bases. CDR3 in DNA: TGTGCCATCAGTGAGGGACAGGGCCACCTCGCTGGAAACACCATATATTTT. It codes for CAISEGQGHLAGNTIYF.

This clone was counted only a few times. The chain employs TRBV18 and TRBJ1-5; no clear D gene. Trimming left V 2 bases short and J 0 bases short, with 5 bases between. Looked up from germline, CDR1 is KGHSH and CDR2 is LQKENI. The length of the CDR3 is 14 residues. The CDR3 protein is CASSPGLSNQPQHF. The CDR3 DNA sequence: TGTGCCAGCTCACCAGGGCTTAGCAATCAGCCCCAGCATTTT.